A single sample gave rise to the 23 T cell receptor beta chains below, sequenced in a study of blood T cell repertoires in COVID-19. Method: immunoSEQ multiplex PCR; TCRdb's copy keeps in-frame clones and lacks some. The repertoire consists of 350,000 to 450,000 clones, with roughly 92% occurring once and the leading ten covering just over 0.85%. Sequencing was performed on PBMCs or T cells enriched from blood (not recorded which). These TCRs come from a woman aged 40 to 50 who had been exposed to COVID-19.

The chain is built from TRBV9 and TRBJ1-2, with D unclear. V lost 4 bases, J lost 0 bases, and 25 bases lay in between. The length of the CDR3 is 19 residues. The V gene's germline CDR1 is SGDLS and CDR2 YYNGEE. The CDR3 here is CASSFFDTSMYASNYGYTF. The CDR3 DNA follows: TGTGCCAGCAGCTTCTTCGACACCTCAATGTACGCCTCTAACTATGGCTACACCTTC.

This chain connects TRBV21-1 to TRBJ1-2; the table gives TRBD1 as D, unverified against the DNA. TRBV21-1 corresponds to a pseudogene. The CDR3 is made up of 11 amino acids. CDR3 loop: CASSQGQGYTF. The CDR3 coding sequence is TGTGCCAGCAGCCAGGGACAGGGGTACACCTTC.

V gene TRBV5-4 combines with J gene TRBJ1-2, with TRBD1 as a possible D gene (5 bases). Germline CDR1 SGHNT, CDR2 YYREEE (reference sequence). V lost 2 bases and J 10 bases, leaving 18 bases between the germline ends. The CDR3 has 14 amino acids. The CDR3 region has the DNA TGTGCCAGCAGCTTTGGATCGGCGGGGCCCGACTACACCTTC. It encodes CASSFGSAGPDYTF.

CDR3: CASSPAGGGGTEAFF. As DNA, the CDR3 is TGTGCCAGCAGTCCGGCTGGGGGAGGGGGCACTGAAGCTTTCTTT. The V call is TRBV6-2 or TRBV6-3, the J call TRBJ1-1, with a possible D match to TRBD1 (6 bases). This CDR3 is built from 15 residues. Trimming took 5 bases from V and 4 from J, leaving 17 bases between them. Per germline, CDR1 MNHEY and CDR2 SVGEGT.

V usage is TRBV9 and J usage is TRBJ2-2, with 10 bases fitting TRBD2. Germline V gene sequence: CDR1 SGDLS, CDR2 YYNGEE. The CDR3 totals 16 residues. V gave up 4 bases and J gave up 7 bases; unmatched junction bases: 10. The CDR3 region has the DNA TGTGCCAGCAGCCCCCAACTAGCGGGAAGGATCGGGGAGCTGTTTTTT. Protein: CASSPQLAGRIGELFF. The whole variable domain, filled in from reference TRBV9 and TRBJ2-2, reads DSGVTQTPKHLITATGQRVTLRCSPRSGDLSVYWYQQSLDQGLQFLIQYYNGEERAKGNILERFSAQQFPDLHSELNLSSLELGDSALYFCASSPQLAGRIGELFFGEGSRLTVL.

J is TRBJ2-6 and V is TRBV27; no clear D gene. The CDR3 is 13 residues long. Per the germline V gene, CDR1 is MNHEY and CDR2 is SMNVEV (reference sequence). V dropped 7 bases and J dropped 3 bases, with 7 bases sitting between them. DNA of the CDR3: TGTGCCAGCACTAACCTTGGGGCCAACGTCCTGACTTTC. Encoded protein: CASTNLGANVLTF.

The chain carries TRBV30 and TRBJ1-1; the D gene is possibly TRBD1 (5 bases). V lost 1 base to trimming and J lost 2 bases, with 11 bases between them. Germline V CDR1 and CDR2: GTSNPN, SVGIG (reference sequence). The CDR3 consists of 14 residues. Here the CDR3 reads CAWSEGNFNTEAFF. The CDR3 DNA is TGTGCCTGGAGTGAGGGGAATTTCAACACTGAAGCTTTCTTT.

This chain joins TRBV7-5 and TRBJ2-3; the DNA was not compared with TRBD2, the D call given in the table. TRBV7-5 is a recognized pseudogene. The CDR3 covers 12 residues. The CDR3 loop is CVASGGGDTQYF. CDR3 nucleotide sequence: TGTGTCGCAAGCGGGGGTGGCGATACGCAGTATTTT.

This clone was detected once. The rearrangement joins TRBV5-5 to TRBJ1-1; D remains ambiguous. V lost 3 bases and J lost 3, with 12 bases in between. Germline-derived CDR1 and CDR2 are SGHKS and YYEKEE (reference sequence). This CDR3 contains 14 residues. CDR3 protein: CASSSRSGDTEAFF. Written as DNA, the CDR3 is TGTGCCAGCAGCTCTAGATCCGGAGACACTGAAGCTTTCTTT.

This clone came up once. This chain links TRBV3-1 (or the pseudogene TRBV3-2) with TRBJ2-6, with no clear D. CDR3 length: 15 residues. V was cut by 1 base and J by 0 bases, with 4 bases left in between. Per the germline V gene, CDR1 is LGHDT and CDR2 is YNNKEL (reference sequence). The CDR3 DNA sequence: TGTGCCAGCAGCCAAGGAGTCTCTGGGGCCAACGTCCTGACTTTC. The encoded protein is CASSQGVSGANVLTF.

This chain joins TRBV30 and TRBJ2-2, with D tentatively TRBD2 (6 bases). Germline lookup yields CDR1 GTSNPN and CDR2 SVGIG (reference sequence). This CDR3 has 12 amino acids. The chain's CDR3 is CARREHAGELFF. Written as DNA, the CDR3 is TGTGCTAGGAGGGAGCATGCCGGGGAGCTGTTTTTT.

This clone came up once. The CDR3 protein is CASSRGTSGSYEQYF. The CDR3 nucleotides are TGCGCCAGCAGCCGGGGGACTAGCGGGAGTTACGAGCAGTACTTC. The chain joins TRBV4-1 to TRBJ2-7, with TRBD2 matching 14 bases. This CDR3 has 15 residues. The J segment lost 4 bases and the V segment lost 4 bases, leaving 3 bases of the junction unmatched. Germline V gives CDR1 MGHRA, CDR2 YSYEKL.

V and J are TRBV7-8 and TRBJ2-7; 8 bases agree with TRBD2. The CDR3 is 16 residues long. V lost 5 bases and J lost 7; bases outside the gene matches: 16. The germline V gene encodes CDR1 SGHVS and CDR2 FQNEAQ. This CDR3 is CASSHRLAGAGREQYF. For the CDR3, the DNA is TGTGCCAGCAGCCATCGCCTAGCGGGCGCCGGCAGGGAGCAGTACTTC.

The chain uses TRBV19 and TRBJ1-5, with 8 bases fitting TRBD1. The V gene end was trimmed by 5 bases and the J gene end by 3 bases; junction bases not matched to a gene: 3. The germline gives CDR1 LNHDA, CDR2 SQIVND (reference sequence). The CDR3 runs to 14 residues. The CDR3 protein is CASSQGAINQPQHF. CDR3 in DNA: TGTGCCAGTAGTCAGGGGGCGATCAATCAGCCCCAGCATTTT.

This rearrangement joins TRBV7-6 to TRBJ2-2; 12 bases are a match to TRBD2. The junction had 6 bases not matched to a gene; V was cut back by 5 bases and J by 5 bases. The germline gives CDR1 SGHVS, CDR2 FNYEAQ. The CDR3 is 16 residues long. The CDR3 DNA sequence: TGTGCCAGCAGCCCGACTAGCGGGAGTCGTACCGGGGAGCTGTTTTTT. Translation: CASSPTSGSRTGELFF.

The chain has TRBV19 and TRBJ2-1; possible D gene TRBD1, 6 bases. V was shortened by 3 bases and J by 6 bases, with 18 bases between the two germline ends. CDR3 length: 16 amino acids. Looked up from germline, CDR1 is LNHDA and CDR2 is SQIVND (reference sequence). The CDR3 nucleotides read TGTGCCAGTAGTATTTTGGGCGGTACAGGGAGCAATGAGCAGTTCTTC. Translated: CASSILGGTGSNEQFF.

The chain recombines TRBV19 with TRBJ1-2; no reliable D call. CDR3 length: 14 residues. Trimming removed 1 base at V and 4 bases at J, with 10 bases between. CDR1 LNHDA and CDR2 SQIVND come from the germline V gene (reference sequence). In DNA form, the CDR3 reads TGTGCCAGTAGTATAGGTGCGGTCACCTATGGCTACACCTTC. This codes for CASSIGAVTYGYTF.

This clone was recorded many times. The chain uses TRBV27 and TRBJ1-6; 7 nucleotides line up with TRBD1. Germline V lookup: CDR1 MNHEY, CDR2 SMNVEV (reference sequence). With 7 bases clipped from V and 7 bases from J, the junction kept 7 bases outside the gene matches. The CDR3 length is 14 residues. The CDR3: CASTWTGGNSPLHF. CDR3 DNA sequence: TGTGCCAGCACGTGGACAGGAGGAAATTCACCCCTCCACTTT.

A word on this clone: Other DNA sequences of this sample code for an identical CDR3. The chain employs TRBV27 and TRBJ1-1; a weak D match, TRBD1 (5 bases). V was shortened by 2 bases and J by 4 bases, with 8 bases between the two germline ends. The CDR3 spans 13 residues. CDR1 MNHEY and CDR2 SMNVEV come from the germline V gene (reference sequence). The CDR3 bases are TGTGCCAGCAGTTTAGGTAGGGGCACTGAAGCTTTCTTT. It translates to CASSLGRGTEAFF.

The V gene is TRBV5-1, the J gene TRBJ1-2; 7 bases are shared with TRBD1. The junction had 11 bases not matched to a gene; V was cut back by 4 bases and J by 2 bases. CDR1 is SGHRS and CDR2 is YFSETQ in the germline V gene. The CDR3 is 16 residues long. The CDR3 loop is CASSPVRDSTNYGYTF. The CDR3 region has the DNA TGCGCCAGCAGCCCTGTAAGGGACAGCACGAACTATGGCTACACCTTC.

CDR3 nucleotides: TGCGCCAGCAGCTTGCCTGGGAGTGGACTAGCGGGAGATAGGGAGACCCAGTACTTC. Amino acid sequence: CASSLPGSGLAGDRETQYF. The V gene is TRBV5-1, the J gene TRBJ2-5, with 13 bases lining up with TRBD2. After removal of 1 base from V and 5 bases from J, the junction contained 14 bases not matched to a gene. Germline V gene lookup returns CDR1 SGHRS and CDR2 YFSETQ. CDR3 length equals 19 residues.

The J gene is TRBJ1-4, the V gene TRBV21-1; the table calls TRBD1, which could not be checked here. TRBV21-1 represents a pseudogene. The CDR3 consists of 21 residues. Written as DNA, the CDR3 is TGTGCCAGCAGCAAATGCTGCCCGATAACAGCGAAAGGGGCAGCTAATGAAAAACTGTTTTTT. The encoded protein is CASSKCCPITAKGAANEKLFF.

The rearrangement uses TRBV29-1 and TRBJ1-2, with 10 positions matching TRBD1. CDR3 length: 16 residues. The germline CDR1 and CDR2 sequences are SQVTM and ANQGSEA. The V segment lost 8 bases and the J segment 4 bases; nucleotides outside the gene matches: 16. This CDR3 is CSTLDRDRGRSYGYTF. The CDR3 bases are TGCAGCACCCTAGACCGGGACAGGGGTAGAAGCTATGGCTACACCTTC. Full variable domain (remainder filled in from reference TRBV29-1 and TRBJ1-2): SAVISQKPSRDICQRGTSLTIQCQVDSQVTMMFWYRQQPGQSLTLIATANQGSEATYESGFVIDKFPISRPNLTFSTLTVSNMSPEDSSIYLCSTLDRDRGRSYGYTFGSGTRLTVV.